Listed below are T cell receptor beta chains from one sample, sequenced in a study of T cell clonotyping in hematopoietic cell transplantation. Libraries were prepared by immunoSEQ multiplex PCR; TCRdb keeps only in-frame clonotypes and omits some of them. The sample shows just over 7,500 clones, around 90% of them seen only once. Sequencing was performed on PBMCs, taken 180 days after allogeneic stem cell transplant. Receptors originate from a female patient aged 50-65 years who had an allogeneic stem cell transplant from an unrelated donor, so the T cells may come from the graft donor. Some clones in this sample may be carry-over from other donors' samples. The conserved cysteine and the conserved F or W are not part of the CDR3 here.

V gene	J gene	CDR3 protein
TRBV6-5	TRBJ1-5	ASWTRISNQPQH
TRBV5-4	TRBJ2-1	ASSLGGVKDNEQF
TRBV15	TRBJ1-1	ATSLNYFEAF
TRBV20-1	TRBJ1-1	SAPKDVEAF
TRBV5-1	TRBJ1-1	ASSQGQPLDTEAF
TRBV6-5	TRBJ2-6	ASSEISGANVLT
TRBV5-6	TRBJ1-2	ASSAGQISNGYT
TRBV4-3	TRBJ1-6	ASSHHWHLVSYNSPLH
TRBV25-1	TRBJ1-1	ASRAQGSGYPEAF
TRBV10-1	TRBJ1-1	ASSAQGAGTEAF
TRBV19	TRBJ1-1	ASTDGGSNTEAF
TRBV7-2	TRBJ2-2	ASSWFSGGATGELF
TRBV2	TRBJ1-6	ASSLTGFNSPLH
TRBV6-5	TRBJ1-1	ASGSRVGYDTEAF
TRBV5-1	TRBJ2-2	ASRTGQGPSTGELF
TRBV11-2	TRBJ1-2	ASSLGGDYGYT
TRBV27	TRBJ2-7	ASQDRVSEQY
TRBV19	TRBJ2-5	ASSIGGTETQY
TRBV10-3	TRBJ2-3	ASTGTDTQY
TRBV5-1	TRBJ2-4	ASGGNGNIQY
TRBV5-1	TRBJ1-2	ASSPLPGTEASGYT
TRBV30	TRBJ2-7	AWTRGGYEQY
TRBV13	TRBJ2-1	ASSPRLAGGPYNEQF
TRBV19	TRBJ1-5	ASSWSGKGNQPQH
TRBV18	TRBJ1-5	ASSHEDRGRISQPQH
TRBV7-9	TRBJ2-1	ASSGSGGRGNEQF
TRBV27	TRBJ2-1	ASSPRWNPSGGASDEQF
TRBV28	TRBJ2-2	ASSLYRDTGELF
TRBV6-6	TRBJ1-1	ASSDRGVVTEAF
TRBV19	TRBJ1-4	ASSMAETTNEKLF
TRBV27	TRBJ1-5	ASSLLPHSNQPQH
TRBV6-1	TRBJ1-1	ASSTAGGTEAF
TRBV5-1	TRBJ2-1	ASSLLAGGREQF
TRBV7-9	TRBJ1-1	ASTPGGVRVMAF
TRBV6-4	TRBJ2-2	ASSAGPEATGELF
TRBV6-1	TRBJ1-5	ASRRDFSNQPQH
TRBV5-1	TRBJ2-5	ASSLVVGQETQY
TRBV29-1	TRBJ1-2	SVGQGGYGYT
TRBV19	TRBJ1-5	ASSRRDQPQH
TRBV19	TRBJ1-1	ATRPLPGQRKRDNTEAF
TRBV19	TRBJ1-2	ASSIDLEGPANYGYT